The subject of this entry is one T cell receptor beta chain. The target antigen is unknown. With 1 base removed from V and 1 base from J, the gap between germline ends came to 10 bases. CDR1 is SGHTA, CDR2 FQGNSA, per germline. CDR3 length: 15 residues. This specimen belongs to a study of CD8+CD57+ T cells in acquired aplastic anemia. Study results and caveats: The same twenty-nine CD8+ CDR3 sequences occurred in patients and in controls.

It was patients with CD8+CD57+ cell expansion by flow cytometry who were chosen for sequencing. TCR beta VDJ and CDR3 were profiled, and genomic DNA was the template. TCRdb recomputed calls from the reads with MiXCR, one row per CDR3 protein. The sample records 150,000 to 200,000 distinct CDR3 sequences, around 48% being singletons. V is TRBV7-2 and J is TRBJ1-1; D unclear. The receptor was isolated from a human donor with aplastic anemia. Sequenced input: sorted CD4+, CD8+, or CD8+CD57+ T cells (not recorded which) from PBMCs. CDR3: CASSLVPGPNTEAFF. CDR3 DNA: TGTGCCAGCAGCTTAGTACCGGGCCCGAACACTGAAGCTTTCTTT.